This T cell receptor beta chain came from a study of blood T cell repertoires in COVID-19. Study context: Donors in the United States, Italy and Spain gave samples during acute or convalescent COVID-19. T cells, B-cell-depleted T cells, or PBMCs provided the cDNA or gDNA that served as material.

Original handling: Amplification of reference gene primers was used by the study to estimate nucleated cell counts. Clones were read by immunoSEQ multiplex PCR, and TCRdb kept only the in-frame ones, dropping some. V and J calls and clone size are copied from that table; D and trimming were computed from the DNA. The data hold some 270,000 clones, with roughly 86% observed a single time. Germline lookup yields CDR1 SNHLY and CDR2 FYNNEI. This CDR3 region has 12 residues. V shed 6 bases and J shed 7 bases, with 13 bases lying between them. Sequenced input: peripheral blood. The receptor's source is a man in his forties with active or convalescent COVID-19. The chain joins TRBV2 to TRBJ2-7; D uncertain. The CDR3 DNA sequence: TGTGCCAGCAGCCGGTCCGAGTGGGAGCAGTACTTC. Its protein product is CASSRSEWEQYF.